One sample yielded the 12 T cell receptor beta chains listed below, sequenced in a study of T cell responses to AZD1222 COVID-19 vaccine. Profiled with immunoSEQ multiplex PCR; TCRdb holds only in-frame clones, not every one. The repertoire holds under 150,000 clones, with around nine tenths as singletons. This material consisted of peripheral blood, taken on day 0 of AZD1222 vaccination. The source of these receptors is an adult in good health.

CDR3 bases: TGTGCCAGCAGTGAGTGGGGGGTCGGCAATCAGCCCCAGCATTTT. It translates to CASSEWGVGNQPQHF. The chain recombines TRBV2 with TRBJ1-5; a weak D match, TRBD1 (5 bases). Germline assignment: CDR1 SNHLY and CDR2 FYNNEI. V lost 3 bases, J lost 2 bases, and 11 bases lay in between. The CDR3 loop spans 15 amino acids.

The rearrangement links TRBV3-1 (or the pseudogene TRBV3-2) to TRBJ2-2; 10 positions match TRBD2. V was clipped by 4 bases and J by 3 bases; unmatched bases: 5. In germline, CDR1 is LGHDT, CDR2 YNNKEL (reference sequence). The CDR3 totals 16 residues. For the CDR3, the DNA is TGTGCCAGCAGCCCGAGGACTAGCGGATACACCGGGGAGCTGTTTTTT. Translating gives CASSPRTSGYTGELFF.

CDR3 sequence: CASGLGSTGDPYEQYF. The DNA for the CDR3 is TGTGCTAGTGGTTTGGGTTCGACAGGGGATCCCTACGAGCAGTACTTC. The chain has TRBV12-5 and TRBJ2-7; 8 bases fit TRBD1. The CDR3 has 16 residues. From germline, CDR1 is LGHNT and CDR2 FRNRAP. V lost 1 base, J lost 2 bases, and 7 bases stayed unmatched.

The genes are TRBV28 and TRBJ2-1; D is ambiguous. Between the trimmed V and J ends, which lost 4 bases and 0 bases, there was a span of 4 bases. In germline, CDR1 is MDHEN, CDR2 SYDVKM. The CDR3 totals 13 residues. The CDR3 DNA is TGTGCCAGCAGTTCCCTCTCCTACAATGAGCAGTTCTTC. Encoded protein: CASSSLSYNEQFF.

The chain is built from TRBV6-6 and TRBJ2-2; D could derive from TRBD1 or TRBD2 (5 bases each). Germline CDR1 is MNHNY and CDR2 is SVGAGI (reference sequence). The germline V and J ends were trimmed by 6 bases and 3 bases, with 14 bases remaining between them. This CDR3 has 15 amino acids. The CDR3 region has the DNA TGTGCCAGCAGCCCGGGTGGGGGATACACCGGGGAGCTGTTTTTT. Protein product: CASSPGGGYTGELFF.

The chain recombines TRBV10-1 with TRBJ2-7, with a tentative D call TRBD1 (6 bases). The CDR3 covers 14 residues. The V gene lost 2 bases and the J gene lost 2 bases, with 10 bases spanning the gap. In germline, CDR1 is WNHNN, CDR2 SYGVQD (reference sequence). The CDR3 loop is CASSEGQNTYEQYF. CDR3 DNA sequence: TGCGCCAGCAGTGAGGGACAGAATACCTACGAGCAGTACTTC.

The rearrangement links TRBV5-8 to TRBJ1-2, with D perhaps matching TRBD1 (6 bases). Germline CDR1 and CDR2: SGHTS and YDEGEE. Trimming shortened V by 4 bases and J by 5 bases, and 18 bases separated the two germline ends. This CDR3 spans 15 amino acids. In DNA, the CDR3 is TGTGCCAGCAGCGAGACTAGGGGGAGTTCATATGGCTACACCTTC. It yields the protein CASSETRGSSYGYTF.

V is TRBV5-6 and J is TRBJ2-7; 10 bases fit TRBD1. Germline CDR1 SGHDT, CDR2 YYEEEE. V lost 5 bases, J lost 5 bases, and 10 bases stayed unmatched. The CDR3 runs to 15 residues. CDR3 DNA: TGTGCCAGCAGTTTTCCGGGACAGGGGTCCCACGAGCAGTACTTC. Encoded protein: CASSFPGQGSHEQYF. Variable domain in full (rest from reference TRBV5-6 and TRBJ2-7): DAGVTQSPTHLIKTRGQQVTLRCSPKSGHDTVSWYQQALGQGPQFIFQYYEEEERQRGNFPDRFSGHQFPNYSSELNVNALLLGDSALYLCASSFPGQGSHEQYFGPGTRLTVT.

V gene TRBV3-1 (or the pseudogene TRBV3-2) combines with J gene TRBJ1-4, with 10 positions matching TRBD1. Germline CDR1 reads LGHDT; CDR2 reads YNNKEL (reference sequence). V lost 3 bases and J lost 10; bases outside the gene matches: 8. The CDR3 length is 15 residues. The CDR3 protein is CASSHTGQGQLKLFF. The CDR3 DNA sequence: TGTGCCAGCAGCCACACGGGACAGGGGCAACTAAAACTGTTTTTT.

This sequence joins TRBV7-2 and TRBJ2-2; tentatively, D is TRBD1 (6 bases). This CDR3 comprises 17 residues. Germline values: CDR1 SGHTA, CDR2 FQGNSA. With 4 bases removed from V and 7 bases from J, the gap between germline ends came to 22 bases. CDR3 region: CASSSGHLMRGRGELFF. The CDR3 coding sequence is TGTGCCAGCAGCTCGGGACACCTGATGAGAGGACGCGGGGAGCTGTTTTTT.

The chain has TRBV27 and TRBJ2-2, with D maybe TRBD2 (6 bases). Germline values: CDR1 MNHEY, CDR2 SMNVEV (reference sequence). The CDR3 length is 17 residues. V was cut by 5 bases and J by 5 bases, with 21 bases left in between. CDR3 sequence (DNA): TGTGCCAGCAGTCTACCAGACGGGAGAGGAAGGACCGGGGAGCTGTTTTTT. Its translation: CASSLPDGRGRTGELFF.

CDR3 protein: CSVVPGMGTYEQYF. The DNA for the CDR3 is TGCAGCGTTGTCCCAGGGATGGGGACCTACGAGCAGTACTTC. The gene calls are TRBV29-1 and TRBJ2-7; a possible D gene is TRBD1 (5 bases). The CDR3 runs 14 residues. The germline V and J ends were trimmed by 4 bases and 2 bases, with 15 bases remaining between them. Germline loops: CDR1 SQVTM, CDR2 ANQGSEA.